The 7 T cell receptor beta chains listed next were all sequenced from one sample in a study of Graves' ophthalmopathy and Graves' hyperthyroidism. Amplification from RNA transcripts yielded the TCR beta CDR3 regions. HTBI primers primed a first-round RT-PCR, and a second-round multiplex PCR followed. TCRdb called the multiplex PCR reads again in MiXCR, with one record for every CDR3 protein. Of about 48,000 distinct CDR3 sequences detected, around half appear once; the ten largest clones hold approximately 23%. The sequenced sample was peripheral blood. Receptor source: an adult man with Graves' ophthalmopathy.

The sample holds many counts of this clonotype. CDR3 loop: CASVGGLAVEGEQFF. The CDR3 DNA is TGTGCCAGCGTCGGGGGACTAGCGGTGGAGGGTGAGCAGTTCTTC. The chain links TRBV2 to TRBJ2-1; 11 positions agree with TRBD2. The V gene's germline CDR1 is SNHLY and CDR2 FYNNEI. This CDR3 comprises 15 residues. V dropped 8 bases and J dropped 9; count of bases not matched to a gene: 12.

The chain links TRBV20-1 to TRBJ1-6; possibly TRBD1 for D (6 bases). The CDR3 has 13 residues. CDR1 and CDR2 from the germline V gene are DFQATT and SNEGSKA (reference sequence). The V end was cut by 5 bases, the J end by 13 bases, with 18 bases between. CDR3 sequence (DNA): TGCAGTGCTGAACGTATACAGGGACGGCCCCTCCACTTT. It is translated as CSAERIQGRPLHF.

In its sample, this clonotype was seen many times. The chain is built from TRBV5-1 and TRBJ1-2; weak D call: TRBD1 (6 bases). CDR3 size: 12 residues. The germline V gene has CDR1 SGHRS and CDR2 YFSETQ. The V end was cut by 5 bases, the J end by 6 bases, with 11 bases between. The CDR3 nucleotides read TGCGCCAGCAGTCTGGAGGGGGATGGCTACACCTTC. It specifies CASSLEGDGYTF.

The chain links TRBV20-1 to TRBJ2-7; TRBD1 agrees at 7 bases. CDR3 length: 12 residues. V was pared by 2 bases and J by 4 bases, with 2 bases of the junction left unmatched. Germline V CDR1 and CDR2: DFQATT, SNEGSKA (reference sequence). CDR3: CSARRDSYEQYF. CDR3 nucleotides: TGCAGTGCTAGACGGGACAGTTACGAGCAGTACTTC.

The rearrangement links TRBV5-4 to TRBJ1-2; D is perhaps TRBD1 (5 bases). CDR1 is SGHNT, CDR2 YYREEE, per germline (reference sequence). Deletions cut 4 bases from V and 2 bases from J, with 15 bases between. The CDR3 has 15 amino acids. The CDR3 loop reads CASSRIQGMNYGYTF. CDR3 nucleotide sequence: TGTGCCAGCAGCCGGATTCAGGGCATGAACTATGGCTACACCTTC. The variable domain in full, completed from reference TRBV5-4 and TRBJ1-2, reads ETGVTQSPTHLIKTRGQQVTLRCSSQSGHNTVSWYQQALGQGPQFIFQYYREEENGRGNFPPRFSGLQFPNYSSELNVNALELDDSALYLCASSRIQGMNYGYTFGSGTRLTVV.

V usage is TRBV20-1 and J usage is TRBJ2-1, with TRBD2 matching over 14 bases. V shed 4 bases and J 3 bases; nucleotides not matched to a gene: 5. CDR1 and CDR2 from the germline V gene are DFQATT and SNEGSKA (reference sequence). CDR3 size: 16 residues. CDR3 sequence reads: CSATGLAGVGYNEQFF. Here the CDR3 DNA reads TGCAGTGCTACGGGACTAGCGGGAGTCGGCTACAATGAGCAGTTCTTC.

This clonotype was counted ten times or more. V usage is TRBV20-1 and J usage is TRBJ2-7, with 12 bases identical to TRBD2. This CDR3 has 14 amino acids. With V trimmed by 6 bases and J by 1 base, 4 bases remained unmatched. CDR1 and CDR2 (germline): DFQATT, SNEGSKA (reference sequence). The CDR3 here is CSALGLAGSYEQYF. The CDR3, as DNA: TGCAGTGCCCTCGGACTAGCGGGGTCCTACGAGCAGTACTTC.